A selection of T cell receptor beta chains follows, all from one sample in a study of T cells after yellow fever vaccination. TCRdb analysed the 5' RACE reads with MiXCR anew, one entry per CDR3 protein. This table has 500,000 to 650,000 distinct CDR3 sequences, around 12% appearing once. Specimen: PBMCs, collected on the day of the yellow fever booster vaccination. These receptors all come from a man aged 25-45 years who received the YFV17D yellow fever vaccine. The CDR3 runs from the conserved cysteine through the conserved F or W. A D gene is named only where the DNA matches it firmly. Clone sizes are given selectively: once, few, many, or a class where the clone is expanded.

size | J | V | D | DNA | CDR3
few | TRBJ2-5 | TRBV12-3/TRBV12-4 | TRBD1 | TGTGCCAGCAGTCGTACAGGGGGCAGGGAAGAGACCCAGTACTTC | CASSRTGGREETQYF
. | TRBJ1-5 | TRBV20-1 | . | TGCAGTGCTAGTGTAGGGGGGTCCCAGCCCCAGCATTTT | CSASVGGSQPQHF
. | TRBJ2-1 | TRBV20-1 | . | TGCAGTGAGAGGGACTCCCCGGGGAATGAGCAGTTCTTC | CSERDSPGNEQFF
many | TRBJ2-5 | TRBV27 | TRBD2 | TGTGCCAGCAGTCCGCTTACCACTTTAGCGGGAGGTGGGCAAGAGACCCAGTACTTC | CASSPLTTLAGGGQETQYF
few | TRBJ2-3 | TRBV7-2 | TRBD2 | TGTGCCAGCAGCCTTGGACTAGGAGGAGATACGCAGTATTTT | CASSLGLGGDTQYF
few | TRBJ2-2 | TRBV7-9 | . | TGTGCCAGCAGCTTCTTGAGGGACTCCGGGGAGCTGTTTTTT | CASSFLRDSGELFF
few | TRBJ2-1 | TRBV18 | . | TGTGCCAGCTCACCAAATTACGGGGATGAGCAGTTCTTC | CASSPNYGDEQFF
. | TRBJ2-5 | TRBV30 | TRBD1 | TGTGCCTGGGGGACAGGAAGAGAGACCCAGTACTTC | CAWGTGRETQYF
few | TRBJ2-1 | TRBV6-2/TRBV6-3 | TRBD2 | TGTGCCAGCAGTTTACTTGGGACTAGCGGGATTTACAATGAGCAGTTCTTC | CASSLLGTSGIYNEQFF
few | TRBJ1-1 | TRBV5-6 | . | TGTGCCAGCAGCTTAGCGGGCGGACCTTTGGCCACTGAAGCTTTCTTT | CASSLAGGPLATEAFF
. | TRBJ2-4 | TRBV20-1 | TRBD1 | TGCAGTGCTAGGGTAGGAGACAGGGCGCGTCGCATTCAGTACTTC | CSARVGDRARRIQYF
. | TRBJ2-3 | TRBV29-1 | . | TGCAGCGTTGGATTGCGAGAGGTGGGGAGCACAGATACGCAGTATTTT | CSVGLREVGSTDTQYF
. | TRBJ2-7 | TRBV7-2 | . | TGTGCCAGCAGCATACAGGGGGGGAACGAGCAGTACTTC | CASSIQGGNEQYF
few | TRBJ1-1 | TRBV20-1 | . | TGCAGTGCTAGAATGGGGGGGGAAGACAATGAAGCTTTCTTT | CSARMGGEDNEAFF
few | TRBJ2-1 | TRBV6-2/TRBV6-3 | TRBD2 | TGTGCCAGCAGGACTAGCTCCTACAGTGAGCAGTTCTTC | CASRTSSYSEQFF
. | TRBJ2-1 | TRBV3-1 | . | TGTGCCAGCAGCCAAGTCTCCCTGGGGGCGTCTGAGCAGTTCTTC | CASSQVSLGASEQFF
. | TRBJ1-5 | TRBV10-3 | TRBD1 | TGTGCCATCAGTGAGGACAGGGAGAGCAATCAGCCCCAGCATTTT | CAISEDRESNQPQHF
. | TRBJ2-2 | TRBV10-3 | TRBD2 | TGTGCCACCCTGGGGACTAGCGGGAGGGCCCCAAACACCGGGGAGCTGTTTTTT | CATLGTSGRAPNTGELFF
few | TRBJ2-3 | TRBV12-3/TRBV12-4 | . | TGTGCCAGCAGGAAACCAACAGATACGCAGTATTTT | CASRKPTDTQYF